These T cell receptor beta chains were read from a single sample in a study of vaccination and CD4 T cells after COVID-19. These receptors have no identified antigens. MiXCR, applied by TCRdb to the PCR reads, yields one record per CDR3 protein. The sample yields 17,000 or so distinct CDR3 sequences, 70% seen once. Source material: CD4+ T cells from blood, cultured in vitro. The source is a human donor who had recovered from COVID-19. Both conserved end residues are part of each CDR3. A D gene is named only where the DNA matches it firmly. The size field is filled for only some rows; it gives once, few, many or a size class.

V: TRBV7-2; J: TRBJ2-7; D: NA; size: NA; CDR3: CASSADRGYEQYF; DNA: TGTGCCAGCAGCGCCGATAGGGGATACGAGCAGTACTTC
V: TRBV20-1; J: TRBJ1-5; D: NA; size: NA; CDR3: CSARHAIYSNQPQHF; DNA: TGCAGTGCTCGACACGCGATTTATAGCAATCAGCCCCAGCATTTT
V: TRBV5-1; J: TRBJ2-1; D: TRBD2; size: NA; CDR3: CASNPGGTLSNEQFF; DNA: TGCGCCAGCAACCCGGGGGGTACGTTATCCAATGAGCAGTTCTTC
V: TRBV19; J: TRBJ2-3; D: NA; size: NA; CDR3: CASGARSTDTQYF; DNA: TGTGCCAGTGGGGCACGTAGCACAGATACGCAGTATTTT
V: TRBV5-1; J: TRBJ2-7; D: NA; size: NA; CDR3: CASSLAGTTYEQYF; DNA: TGCGCCAGCAGCTTGGCCGGGACAACCTACGAGCAGTACTTC
V: TRBV27; J: TRBJ2-3; D: TRBD2; size: few; CDR3: CASRGLAGAQGLRNTQYF; DNA: TGTGCCAGCAGGGGACTAGCGGGGGCGCAAGGGTTAAGAAATACGCAGTATTTT
V: TRBV7-2; J: TRBJ2-3; D: NA; size: few; CDR3: CASSLMATDTQYF; DNA: TGTGCCAGCAGCTTAATGGCCACAGATACGCAGTATTTT
V: TRBV10-1; J: TRBJ1-5; D: NA; size: few; CDR3: CASSPDQPQHF; DNA: TGCGCCAGCAGCCCGGATCAGCCCCAGCATTTT
V: TRBV15; J: TRBJ1-3; D: NA; size: NA; CDR3: CATSRVGRSGNTIYF; DNA: TGTGCCACCAGCAGAGTTGGGAGAAGTGGAAATACCATATATTTT
V: TRBV27; J: TRBJ2-3; D: NA; size: once; CDR3: CASSRWLDTDTQYF; DNA: TGTGCCAGCAGTCGTTGGCTAGACACAGATACGCAGTATTTT
V: TRBV6-4; J: TRBJ2-3; D: TRBD2; size: few; CDR3: CASSAHPLAGSTDTQYF; DNA: TGTGCCAGCAGTGCTCACCCTCTAGCGGGTAGCACAGATACGCAGTATTTT
V: TRBV12-5; J: TRBJ1-1; D: TRBD1; size: NA; CDR3: CASGHHQGANTEAFF; DNA: TGTGCTAGTGGCCACCACCAGGGGGCGAACACTGAAGCTTTCTTT
V: TRBV25-1; J: TRBJ1-1; D: NA; size: NA; CDR3: CASRENTEAFF; DNA: TGTGCCAGCAGGGAGAACACTGAAGCTTTCTTT
V: TRBV6-4; J: TRBJ1-2; D: NA; size: NA; CDR3: CASRGGRVSGYTF; DNA: TGTGCCAGCAGGGGGGGGAGGGTGTCTGGCTACACCTTC
V: TRBV27; J: TRBJ1-1; D: TRBD1; size: NA; CDR3: CASSVRDRGRTEAFF; DNA: TGTGCCAGCAGTGTTCGGGACAGGGGGCGGACTGAAGCTTTCTTT
V: TRBV20-1; J: TRBJ2-7; D: TRBD2; size: NA; CDR3: CTVPGGPSYEQYF; DNA: TGCACAGTACCGGGAGGGCCGTCCTACGAGCAGTACTTC
V: TRBV27; J: TRBJ2-5; D: TRBD2; size: few; CDR3: CASSPRRDSGGAETQYF; DNA: TGTGCCAGCAGTCCCCGCCGTGACAGCGGGGGGGCGGAGACCCAGTACTTC
V: TRBV10-3; J: TRBJ2-3; D: NA; size: NA; CDR3: CAIGGLLSAADTQYF; DNA: TGTGCCATCGGCGGACTCTTATCGGCCGCAGATACGCAGTATTTT
V: TRBV2; J: TRBJ1-6; D: NA; size: NA; CDR3: CASSDRGNSPLHF; DNA: TGTGCCAGCAGTGACAGGGGTAATTCACCCCTCCACTTT
V: TRBV6-1; J: TRBJ1-5; D: NA; size: few; CDR3: CASGYRGNQPQHF; DNA: TGTGCCAGCGGATATCGGGGCAATCAGCCCCAGCATTTT
V: TRBV10-3; J: TRBJ2-5; D: NA; size: NA; CDR3: CAISVEPQTQYF; DNA: TGTGCCATCAGTGTTGAACCCCAGACCCAGTACTTC
V: TRBV6-2/TRBV6-3; J: TRBJ1-2; D: NA; size: NA; CDR3: CASSDTAYGYTF; DNA: TGTGCCAGCAGTGACACTGCCTATGGCTACACCTTC
V: TRBV11-3; J: TRBJ2-1; D: TRBD2; size: NA; CDR3: CASSRQLAGGYNEQFF; DNA: TGTGCCAGCAGCCGACAACTAGCGGGGGGTTACAATGAGCAGTTCTTC
V: TRBV6-1; J: TRBJ2-7; D: NA; size: few; CDR3: CASRGSRGSYEQYF; DNA: TGTGCCAGCAGAGGGTCGAGGGGCTCCTACGAGCAGTACTTC
V: TRBV19; J: TRBJ1-6; D: TRBD1; size: few; CDR3: CASSIGQGYNSPLHF; DNA: TGTGCCAGTAGTATCGGACAGGGCTATAATTCACCCCTCCACTTT
V: TRBV28; J: TRBJ2-2; D: NA; size: NA; CDR3: CASSLLLRNTGELFF; DNA: TGTGCCAGCAGTTTATTGCTACGGAACACCGGGGAGCTGTTTTTT
V: TRBV6-1; J: TRBJ1-3; D: NA; size: few; CDR3: CASSEGAALRAGIYF; DNA: TGTGCCAGCAGTGAAGGGGCGGCACTCAGGGCCGGCATATATTTT
V: TRBV20-1; J: TRBJ2-3; D: NA; size: NA; CDR3: CSAREGSTDTQYF; DNA: TGCAGTGCTAGAGAGGGGAGCACAGATACGCAGTATTTT
V: TRBV12-2; J: TRBJ1-5; D: NA; size: NA; CDR3: CASRSTGGNQPQHF; DNA: TGTGCAAGTCGCTCAACAGGGGGCAATCAGCCCCAGCATTTT
V: TRBV19; J: TRBJ2-3; D: NA; size: NA; CDR3: CASRRSSGETQYF; DNA: TGTGCCAGTAGGAGGAGTAGCGGTGAGACGCAGTATTTT
V: TRBV20-1; J: TRBJ1-2; D: NA; size: NA; CDR3: CSASGTSYGYTF; DNA: TGCAGTGCTTCCGGGACCTCGTATGGCTACACCTTC
V: TRBV7-2; J: TRBJ2-1; D: TRBD2; size: NA; CDR3: CASSLALGRADGDEQFF; DNA: TGTGCCAGCAGCTTAGCTCTAGGGAGGGCCGATGGGGATGAGCAGTTCTTC
V: TRBV6-5; J: TRBJ1-1; D: NA; size: NA; CDR3: CASSFGGGNTEAFF; DNA: TGTGCCAGCAGTTTCGGGGGTGGGAACACTGAAGCTTTCTTT
V: TRBV20-1; J: TRBJ2-2; D: NA; size: few; CDR3: CSARAAGTGELFF; DNA: TGCAGTGCTAGAGCGGCGGGCACCGGGGAGCTGTTTTTT
V: TRBV20-1; J: TRBJ1-1; D: TRBD1; size: NA; CDR3: CSARGRGTGTANTEAFF; DNA: TGCAGTGCTAGAGGTAGGGGGACAGGAACGGCGAACACTGAAGCTTTCTTT
V: TRBV7-7; J: TRBJ2-5; D: TRBD1; size: NA; CDR3: CASSSGQGETQYF; DNA: TGTGCTAGCAGCTCCGGACAGGGAGAGACCCAGTACTTC
V: TRBV20-1; J: TRBJ1-2; D: NA; size: NA; CDR3: CSAPRDYSNYGYTF; DNA: TGCAGTGCTCCAAGGGACTACTCTAACTATGGCTACACCTTC